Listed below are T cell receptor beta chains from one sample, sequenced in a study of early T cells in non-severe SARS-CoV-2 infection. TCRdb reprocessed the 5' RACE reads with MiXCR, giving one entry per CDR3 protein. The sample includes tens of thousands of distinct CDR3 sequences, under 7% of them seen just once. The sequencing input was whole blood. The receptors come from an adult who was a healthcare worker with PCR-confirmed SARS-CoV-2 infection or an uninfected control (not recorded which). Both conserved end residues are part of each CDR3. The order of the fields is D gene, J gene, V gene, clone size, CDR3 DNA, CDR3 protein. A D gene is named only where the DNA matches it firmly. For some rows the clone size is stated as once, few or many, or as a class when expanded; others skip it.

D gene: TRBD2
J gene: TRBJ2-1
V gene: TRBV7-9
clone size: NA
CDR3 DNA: TGTGCCAGCTCTATAGCGGGAGTTACCTACAATGAGCAGTTCTTC
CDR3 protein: CASSIAGVTYNEQFF

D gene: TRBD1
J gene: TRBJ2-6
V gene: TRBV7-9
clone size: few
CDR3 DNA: TGTGCCAGCAGCGTGACAGGGTCGGCCAACGTCCTGACTTTC
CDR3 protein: CASSVTGSANVLTF

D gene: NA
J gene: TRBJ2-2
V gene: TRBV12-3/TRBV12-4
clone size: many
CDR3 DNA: TGTGCCAGCAGTTTTAAGAGGGAGGAGTTCCCCACCGGGGAGCTGTTTTTT
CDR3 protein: CASSFKREEFPTGELFF

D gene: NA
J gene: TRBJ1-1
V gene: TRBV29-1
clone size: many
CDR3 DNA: TGCAGCGTTGTTGGAGGGGGAATGAACACTGAAGCTTTCTTT
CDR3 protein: CSVVGGGMNTEAFF

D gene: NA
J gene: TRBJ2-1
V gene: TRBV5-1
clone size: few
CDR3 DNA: TGCGCCAGCAGCTTCCCACCGATCAATGAGCAGTTCTTC
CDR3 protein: CASSFPPINEQFF

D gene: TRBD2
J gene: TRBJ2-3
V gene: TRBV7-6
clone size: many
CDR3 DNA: TGTGCCAGCAGCCCTAGCGGGAGCACAGATACGCAGTATTTT
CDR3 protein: CASSPSGSTDTQYF

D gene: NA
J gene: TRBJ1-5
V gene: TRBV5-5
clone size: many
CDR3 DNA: TGTGCCAGCAGCTACCACATGGATAGCAATCAGCCCCAGCATTTT
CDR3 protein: CASSYHMDSNQPQHF

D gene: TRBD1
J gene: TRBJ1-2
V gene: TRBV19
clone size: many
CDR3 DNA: TGTGCCACCGGGACAGGGAGTTCCTATGGCTACACCTTC
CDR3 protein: CATGTGSSYGYTF

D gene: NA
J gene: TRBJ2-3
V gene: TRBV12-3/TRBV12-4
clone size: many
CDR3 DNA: TGTGCCAGCGGGACCAGTCAACGGGATACGCAGTATTTT
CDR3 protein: CASGTSQRDTQYF

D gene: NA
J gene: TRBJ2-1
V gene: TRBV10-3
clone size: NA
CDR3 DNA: TGTGCCACCTCAAATTCCCGTAGCTCCTACAATGAGCAGTTCTTC
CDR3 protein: CATSNSRSSYNEQFF

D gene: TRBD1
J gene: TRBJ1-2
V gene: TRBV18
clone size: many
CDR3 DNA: TGTGCCAGCTCAAGTCAGGGGGACTACACCTTC
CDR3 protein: CASSSQGDYTF

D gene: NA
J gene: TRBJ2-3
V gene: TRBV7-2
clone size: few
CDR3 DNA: TGTGCCAGCAGCTTATACGAGGGAGATACGCAGTATTTT
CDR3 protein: CASSLYEGDTQYF

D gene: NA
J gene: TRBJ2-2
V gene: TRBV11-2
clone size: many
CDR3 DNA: TGTGCCAGCAGCTTCGGGCCTGGCGGGCACACCGGGGAGCTGTTTTTT
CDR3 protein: CASSFGPGGHTGELFF

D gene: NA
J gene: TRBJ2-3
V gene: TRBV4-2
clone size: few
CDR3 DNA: TGTGCCAGCAGCCAAGAATTTGGAGATACGCAGTATTTT
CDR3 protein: CASSQEFGDTQYF

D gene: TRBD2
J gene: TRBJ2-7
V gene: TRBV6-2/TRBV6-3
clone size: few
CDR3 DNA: TGTGCCAGCAGTTACCGTAGCGGGAGCTCCTACGAGCAGTACTTC
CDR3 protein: CASSYRSGSSYEQYF

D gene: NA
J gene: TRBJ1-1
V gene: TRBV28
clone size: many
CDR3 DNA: TGTGCCAGCACTCCCTGGGGGGACACTGAAGCTTTCTTT
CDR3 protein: CASTPWGDTEAFF

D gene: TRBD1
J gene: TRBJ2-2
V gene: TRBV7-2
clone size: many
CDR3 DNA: TGTGCCAGCAGCACCGGACAGGGCAACACCGGGGAGCTGTTTTTT
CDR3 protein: CASSTGQGNTGELFF

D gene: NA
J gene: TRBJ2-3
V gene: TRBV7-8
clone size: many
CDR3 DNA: TGTGCCAGCAGCCACGCCCTGCCAGATACGCAGTATTTT
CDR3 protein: CASSHALPDTQYF

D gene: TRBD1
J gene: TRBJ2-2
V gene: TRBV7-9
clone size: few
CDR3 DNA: TGTGCCAGCAGCAACCCGACAGGGACCCGGGAGCTGTTTTTT
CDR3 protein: CASSNPTGTRELFF

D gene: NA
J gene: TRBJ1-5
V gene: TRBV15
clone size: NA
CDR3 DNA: TGTGCCACCAGCAGAGATATGGGGGTTGATCAGCCCCAGCATTTT
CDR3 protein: CATSRDMGVDQPQHF

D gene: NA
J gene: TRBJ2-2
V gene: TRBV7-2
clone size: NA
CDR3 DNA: TGTGCCAGCAGCTTAATTGGGGGAGTGGGCACCGGGGAGCTGTTTTTT
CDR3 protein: CASSLIGGVGTGELFF

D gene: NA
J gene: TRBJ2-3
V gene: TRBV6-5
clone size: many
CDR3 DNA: TGTGCCAGCAGTACGGGCTACACAGATACGCAGTATTTT
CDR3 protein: CASSTGYTDTQYF

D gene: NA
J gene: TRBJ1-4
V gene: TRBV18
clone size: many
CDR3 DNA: TGTGCCAGCTCACCGGGCAGGGATGAAAAACTGTTTTTT
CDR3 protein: CASSPGRDEKLFF

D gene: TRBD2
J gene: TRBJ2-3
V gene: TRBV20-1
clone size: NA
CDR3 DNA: TGCAGTGCTAGAGGACTAGCGGGAGAATTGGCAGATACGCAGTATTTT
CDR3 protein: CSARGLAGELADTQYF

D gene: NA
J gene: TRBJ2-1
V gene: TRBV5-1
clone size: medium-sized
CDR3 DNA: TGTGCCAGCAGCTTAGGCGGGTACAATGAGCAGTTCTTC
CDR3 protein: CASSLGGYNEQFF

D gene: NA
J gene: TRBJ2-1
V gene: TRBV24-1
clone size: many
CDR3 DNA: TGTGCCACCAGTGATTTGTTCGGGGGAGATGAGCAGTTCTTC
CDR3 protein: CATSDLFGGDEQFF

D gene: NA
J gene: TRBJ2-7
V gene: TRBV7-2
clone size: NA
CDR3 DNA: TGTGCCAGCAGCCTCGGACGGGGCACACTGTACGAGCAGTACTTC
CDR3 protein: CASSLGRGTLYEQYF

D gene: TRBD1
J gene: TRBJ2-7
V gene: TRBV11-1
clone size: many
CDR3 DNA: TGTGCCAGCAGCTTAAGGGGACAGGGACCCTACGAGCAGTACTTC
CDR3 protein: CASSLRGQGPYEQYF

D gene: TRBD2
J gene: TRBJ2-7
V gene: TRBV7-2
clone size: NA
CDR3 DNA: TGTGCCAGCAGCACTAGCGGGAATTCCTACGAGCAGTACTTC
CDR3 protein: CASSTSGNSYEQYF

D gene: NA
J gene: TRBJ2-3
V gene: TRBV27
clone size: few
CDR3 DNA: TGTGCCAGCAGTGAGTGGAACACAGATACGCAGTATTTT
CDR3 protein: CASSEWNTDTQYF

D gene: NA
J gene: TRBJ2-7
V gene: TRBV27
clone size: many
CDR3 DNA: TGTGCCAGCAGTTTTGGCAGGCACCTCTACGAGCAGTACTTC
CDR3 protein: CASSFGRHLYEQYF

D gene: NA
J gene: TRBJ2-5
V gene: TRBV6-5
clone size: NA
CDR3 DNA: TGTGCCAGCAGAATGACTGCAGCTCACGAGACCCAGTACTTC
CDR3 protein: CASRMTAAHETQYF

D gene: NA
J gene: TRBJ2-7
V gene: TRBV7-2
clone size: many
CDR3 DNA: TGTGCCAGCAGCCCCAGTACCACCGGGACTCTACACTTC
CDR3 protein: CASSPSTTGTLHF

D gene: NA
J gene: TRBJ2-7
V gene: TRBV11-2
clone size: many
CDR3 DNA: TGTGCCAGCAGCTTAGACAGGGCCATCACCTACGAGCAGTACTTC
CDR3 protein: CASSLDRAITYEQYF

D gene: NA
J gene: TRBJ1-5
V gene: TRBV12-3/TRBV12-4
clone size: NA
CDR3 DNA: TGTGCCAGCATGGGGGGACCGGAGCCCCAGCATTTT
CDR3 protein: CASMGGPEPQHF

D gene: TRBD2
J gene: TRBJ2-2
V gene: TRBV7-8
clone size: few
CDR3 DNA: TGTGCCAGCAGCTTAGCGGCTAGCGGGAGATTTTCTGGCAGGGACACCGGGGAGCTGTTTTTT
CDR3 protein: CASSLAASGRFSGRDTGELFF

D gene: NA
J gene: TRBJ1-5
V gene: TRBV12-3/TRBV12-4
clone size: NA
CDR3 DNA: TGTGCCAGCAGTTTATGGGACCGGGATCAGCCCCAGCATTTT
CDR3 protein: CASSLWDRDQPQHF

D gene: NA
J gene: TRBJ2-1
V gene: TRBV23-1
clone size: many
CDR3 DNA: TGCGCCAGCAGTCACCCCGGACAGTTAGGACTGAGCTCCTACAATGAGCAGTTCTTC
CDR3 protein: CASSHPGQLGLSSYNEQFF

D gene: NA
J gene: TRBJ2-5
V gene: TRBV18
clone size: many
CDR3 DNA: TGTGCCAGCTCACCCCAGCCGGAGACCCAGTACTTC
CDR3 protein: CASSPQPETQYF

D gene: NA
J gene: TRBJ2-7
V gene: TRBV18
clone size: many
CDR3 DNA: TGTGCCAGCTCACCTGAAACGGGACGGGACTACGAGCAGTACTTC
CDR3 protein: CASSPETGRDYEQYF

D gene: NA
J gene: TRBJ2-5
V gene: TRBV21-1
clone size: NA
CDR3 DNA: TGTGCCAGCAGCAAAGCGCAGACGACAGGGGCACACCCGGGGGAGACCCAGTACTTC
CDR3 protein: CASSKAQTTGAHPGETQYF

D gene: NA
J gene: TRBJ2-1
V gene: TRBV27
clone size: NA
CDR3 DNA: TGTGCCAGCAGTTCAAGGGACAATGAGCAGTTCTTC
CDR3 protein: CASSSRDNEQFF

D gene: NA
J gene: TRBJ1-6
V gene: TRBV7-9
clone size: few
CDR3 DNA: TGTGCCAGCAGGGGAGACAGCCGAAATTCACCCCTCCACTTT
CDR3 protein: CASRGDSRNSPLHF

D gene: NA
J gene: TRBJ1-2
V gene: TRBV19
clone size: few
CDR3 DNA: TGTGCCAGTAGTATAGTCGGGTACGGCTACACCTTC
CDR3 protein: CASSIVGYGYTF

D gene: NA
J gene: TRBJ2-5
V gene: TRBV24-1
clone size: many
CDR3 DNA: TGTGCCATCCTGATTTGGCGACGGTATTTGGAGACCCAGTACTTC
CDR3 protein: CAILIWRRYLETQYF

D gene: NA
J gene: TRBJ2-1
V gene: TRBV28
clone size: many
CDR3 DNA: TGTGCCAGCAAAGACTCCTACAATGAGCAGTTCTTC
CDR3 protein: CASKDSYNEQFF

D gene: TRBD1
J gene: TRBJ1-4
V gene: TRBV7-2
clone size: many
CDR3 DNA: TGTGCCAGCAGCATAGACAGGGGGGAAAAACTGTTTTTT
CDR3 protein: CASSIDRGEKLFF

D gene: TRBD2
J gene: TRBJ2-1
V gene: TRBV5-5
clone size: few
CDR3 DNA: TGTGCCAGCAGCTTCGGGCCTAGCGGGCCACACAATGAGCAGTTCTTC
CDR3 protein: CASSFGPSGPHNEQFF

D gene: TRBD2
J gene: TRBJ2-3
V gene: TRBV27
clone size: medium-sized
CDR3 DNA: TGTGCCAGCAGTCAGGGACTAGGCACAGATACGCAGTATTTT
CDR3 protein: CASSQGLGTDTQYF

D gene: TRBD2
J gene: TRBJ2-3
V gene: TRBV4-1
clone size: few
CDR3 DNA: TGCGCCAGCAGCCAAGATTATAGCGGGAGATCGGTTGCGTATTTT
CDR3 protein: CASSQDYSGRSVAYF

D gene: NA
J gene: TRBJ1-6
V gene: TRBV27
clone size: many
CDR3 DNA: TGTGCCAGCAGTTTAACTGGGAAATCACCCCTCCACTTT
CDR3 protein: CASSLTGKSPLHF

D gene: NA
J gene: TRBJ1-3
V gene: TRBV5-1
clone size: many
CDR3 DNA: TGCGCCAGCAGCTTGGGCGTCTCTGGAAACACCATATATTTT
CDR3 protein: CASSLGVSGNTIYF

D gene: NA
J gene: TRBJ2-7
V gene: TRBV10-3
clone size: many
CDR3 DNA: TGTGCCATCAGTGTCTCCGGACAGAGCTACGAGCAGTACTTC
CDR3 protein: CAISVSGQSYEQYF

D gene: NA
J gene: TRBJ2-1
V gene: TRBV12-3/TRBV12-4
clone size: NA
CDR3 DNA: TGTGCCAGCAGTTTACTTGATAGCGGCAATGAGCAGTTCTTC
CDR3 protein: CASSLLDSGNEQFF

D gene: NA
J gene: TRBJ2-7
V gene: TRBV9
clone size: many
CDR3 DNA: TGTGCCAGCAGCGTAGAGGGGCTTTACGAGCAGTACTTC
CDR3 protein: CASSVEGLYEQYF

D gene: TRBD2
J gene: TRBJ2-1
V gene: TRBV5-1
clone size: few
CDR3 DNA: TGCGCCAGCAGCTTGGGGACTAGCGGGAGCTATGAGCAGTTCTTC
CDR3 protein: CASSLGTSGSYEQFF